The clone carrying this T cell receptor beta chain was observed a handful of times. Its target is not known. CDR1 is MNHNS, CDR2 SASEGT, per germline. CDR3 size: 13 residues. The junction had 5 bases not matched to a gene; V was cut back by 8 bases and J by 5 bases. These data come from a study of OX40 agonist ivuxolimab in advanced cancers. At the level of the study: An agonistic anti-OX40 (CD134) antibody, ivuxolimab, was used to treat the patients. Checkpoint inhibitors had been given previously to around 38% of patients.

The table came from immunoSEQ multiplex PCR; TCRdb's copy has only in-frame clones and leaves some out. The sample lists about 68,000 clones; 75% to 85% were seen once. Study-wide points: Among T cells, CD8+ cells averaged more expanded clones than CD4+ cells.

This sequence originates from an adult with an advanced solid tumor such as melanoma, head and neck, liver or kidney cancer. The V gene is TRBV6-1, the J gene TRBJ1-4; 7 bases line up with TRBD1. The material sequenced was CD4+ or CD8+ T cells sorted from blood, taken in a trial of the OX40 agonist ivuxolimab. CDR3 region: CASSDRLNEKLFF. In nucleotides, the CDR3 is TGTGCCAGCTCGGACAGGTTGAATGAAAAACTGTTTTTT.